Below, one T cell receptor beta chain is given with its context. The entry originates in a study of T-cell memory formation after mild COVID-19. TCRdb fed the 5' RACE reads into MiXCR, producing one record per CDR3 protein. The repertoire holds about 140,000 distinct CDR3 sequences, with about a fifth as singletons. The CDR3 runs to 13 residues. V was shortened by 1 base and J by 1 base, with 5 bases between the two germline ends. Per the germline V gene, CDR1 is GTSNPN and CDR2 is SVGIG (reference sequence). This chain uses TRBV30 with TRBJ1-5, with D uncertain. The sequence was obtained from an adult woman who had mild COVID-19 (a few samples of this study predate the infection). Cell type and time point are not known. Material: PBMCs or a T cell subset sorted from them (not recorded which). This CDR3 reads CAWSGGSNQPQHF. CDR3 bases: TGTGCCTGGAGTGGGGGAAGCAATCAGCCCCAGCATTTT. Based on the CDR3 plus reference TRBV30 and TRBJ1-5, the full variable domain is SQTIHQWPATLVQPVGSPLSLECTVEGTSNPNLYWYRQAAGRGLQLLFYSVGIGQISSEVPQNLSASRPQDRQFILSSKKLLLSDSGFYLCAWSGGSNQPQHFGDGTRLSIL.